This T cell receptor beta chain derives from a study of blood T cell repertoires in COVID-19 (TCRdb year 2020). Some background on the complete study: The collaborator samples originated in the United States, Italy and Spain and spanned the acute and convalescent phases of COVID-19. Where available, HLA class I and class II types were obtained from metadata supplied by the sample provider rather than from assay-based typing. The repertoires were made available in a free public database intended to serve as a resource for research on the immune response to SARS-CoV-2. The prospective study material was composed of cDNA or gDNA derived from T cells, B-cell-depleted T cells, or PBMCs. A de-identified subject ID, COVID-19 status, age in years and sex were almost always included in the sample metadata. The samples were drawn from two sources: the first 160 participants of the ongoing ImmuneRACE study, and 1,200 or so subjects contributed by 6 global collaborators. Deeply sampled blood TCRbeta repertoires from subjects exposed to, actively infected with, or recovered from COVID-19 were included in the dataset. Overall results and qualifications from the work: The quantity of clinical and demographic metadata differed by source and by participant and was supplied without curation.

TCRbeta CDR3 regions were amplified from genomic DNA by means of the immunoSEQ Assay, a bias-controlled multiplex PCR. From the authors' description of their analysis: The number of nucleated cells in each sample was estimated from the amplification of reference gene primers within the assay. Sequence reads were collapsed and filtered to measure the absolute abundance of every unique TCRbeta CDR3 rearrangement. For each sample, productive Simpson clonality was calculated as the square root of Simpson's diversity index over productive rearrangements. In TCRdb, the immuneACCESS table is reduced to in-frame sequences with V and J assigned. These tables do not hold every clone; where another copy was compared, an unresolved V gene accounts for under half, and the others remain unexplained. V and J calls and clone size are given by that table; D and trimming were obtained from the DNA. This sample has nearly 45,000 clones in its table, and 87% of those were observed once. The top ten clonotypes cover about 4% of the sample.

In Seattle, one collaborating source enrolled patients while the infection was active and tracked those patients longitudinally over the course of disease. Whole blood was collected in K2EDTA tubes by collaborating institutions according to the institutions' own protocols. For TCRbeta analysis, collaborators shipped samples as frozen whole blood, isolated PBMCs, or DNA extracted from either of those sample types. Points on this clone: It lacks a known antigen. Base qualities are not recorded, but no much larger clone differs from it by a single base.

From a lookup of the germline V gene, CDR1 and CDR2 are MNHEY and SVGAGI. The CDR3 measures 12 amino acids from cysteine to phenylalanine. CDR3 DNA is the only sequence kept; it has 36 bases, read in frame from the first base. The V and J ends are trimmed by 8 bases and 7 bases, leaving 9 bases between them. The source is a man in his forties with COVID-19, enrolled during active disease. Sequences were obtained from peripheral blood. The chain employs TRBV6-5 and TRBJ1-6, with TRBD1 as a weak D call on 6 bases. The base sequence is TGTGCCAGCGGAGACAGGAATTCACCCCTCCACTTT. Protein translation: CASGDRNSPLHF.